This is a list of T cell receptor beta chains from one sample in a study of shared clonotypes between healthy human individuals. The assay was immunoSEQ multiplex PCR, and TCRdb's table has in-frame clones only and misses some. The sample holds hundreds of thousands of clones, roughly 96% seen once. The sequencing sample was made of naive CD8+ T cells sorted from blood. These receptors all stem from a woman aged 30 to 39 in good health. The CDR3 runs from the conserved cysteine through the conserved F or W. The D gene is left open where the match is weak. Clone size is shown for a subset of rows, as once, few, many or a class of expanded clone.

CDR3	DNA	D	size	V	J
CASRMTDTEAFF	TGTGCCAGCAGAATGACGGACACTGAAGCTTTCTTT	NA	NA	TRBV28	TRBJ1-1
CASSLAGLAGGLGYEQYF	TGTGCCAGCAGCTTGGCGGGACTAGCGGGAGGTTTGGGCTACGAGCAGTACTTC	TRBD2	NA	TRBV7-6	TRBJ2-7
CAISEGTYTLDGGSTIYF	TGTGCCATCAGTGAGGGAACTTACACATTGGATGGGGGGAGCACCATATATTTT	NA	NA	TRBV10-3	TRBJ1-3
CASSLRGGDEQYF	TGTGCCAGCAGTTTAAGGGGGGGCGACGAGCAGTACTTC	NA	NA	TRBV28	TRBJ2-7
CASSLYQDESDGYTF	TGTGCCAGCAGCTTGTACCAGGACGAATCCGATGGCTACACCTTC	NA	once	TRBV7-8	TRBJ1-2
CASSLGGLAGGEQFF	TGTGCCAGCAGCTTAGGAGGCCTAGCGGGAGGTGAGCAGTTCTTC	TRBD2	NA	TRBV7-7	TRBJ2-1
CASSQGPLAGGNYEQYF	TGCGCCAGCAGCCAAGGACCCTTAGCGGGAGGAAACTACGAGCAGTACTTC	TRBD2	NA	TRBV4-1	TRBJ2-7
CASSTEGAGELRETQYF	TGTGCCAGCAGTACGGAGGGAGCGGGGGAACTGAGAGAGACCCAGTACTTC	TRBD2	once	TRBV2	TRBJ2-5
CASSPYPLWTGDYGYTF	TGTGCCAGCAGTCCATACCCCCTTTGGACAGGAGACTATGGCTACACCTTC	TRBD1	NA	TRBV28	TRBJ1-2
CASSDDTHEQFF	TGTGCCAGCAGTGATGATACCCATGAGCAGTTCTTC	NA	NA	TRBV2	TRBJ2-1